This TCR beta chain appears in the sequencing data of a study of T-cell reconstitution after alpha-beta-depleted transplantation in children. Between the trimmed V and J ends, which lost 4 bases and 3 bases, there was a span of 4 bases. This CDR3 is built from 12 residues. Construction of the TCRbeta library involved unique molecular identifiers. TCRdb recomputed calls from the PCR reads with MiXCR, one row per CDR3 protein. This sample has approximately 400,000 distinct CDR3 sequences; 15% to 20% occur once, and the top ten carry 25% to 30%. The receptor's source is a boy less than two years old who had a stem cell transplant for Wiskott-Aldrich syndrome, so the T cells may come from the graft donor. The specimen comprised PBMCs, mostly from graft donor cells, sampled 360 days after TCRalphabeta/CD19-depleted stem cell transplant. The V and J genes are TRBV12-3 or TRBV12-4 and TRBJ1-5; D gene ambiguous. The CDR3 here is CASSSVNQPQHF. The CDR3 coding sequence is TGTGCCAGCAGTTCCGTCAATCAGCCCCAGCATTTT.